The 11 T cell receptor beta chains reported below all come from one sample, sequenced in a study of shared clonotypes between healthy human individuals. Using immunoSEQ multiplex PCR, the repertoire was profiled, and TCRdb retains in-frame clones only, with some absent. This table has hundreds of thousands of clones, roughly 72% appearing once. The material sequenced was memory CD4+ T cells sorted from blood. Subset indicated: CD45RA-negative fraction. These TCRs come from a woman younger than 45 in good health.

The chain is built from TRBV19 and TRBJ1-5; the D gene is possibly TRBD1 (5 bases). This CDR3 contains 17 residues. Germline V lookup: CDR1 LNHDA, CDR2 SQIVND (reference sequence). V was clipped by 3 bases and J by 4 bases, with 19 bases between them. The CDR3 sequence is CASSIRVRASTNQPQHF. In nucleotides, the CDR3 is TGTGCCAGTAGTATCAGGGTTAGGGCCAGCACAAATCAGCCCCAGCATTTT.

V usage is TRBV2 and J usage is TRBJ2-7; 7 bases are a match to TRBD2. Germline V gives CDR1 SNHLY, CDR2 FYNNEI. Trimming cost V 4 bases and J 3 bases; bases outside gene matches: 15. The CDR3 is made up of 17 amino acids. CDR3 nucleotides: TGTGCCAGCAGTGGGGAGGTGGCGGGGCGGGAGCTCTACGAGCAGTACTTC. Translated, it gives CASSGEVAGRELYEQYF.

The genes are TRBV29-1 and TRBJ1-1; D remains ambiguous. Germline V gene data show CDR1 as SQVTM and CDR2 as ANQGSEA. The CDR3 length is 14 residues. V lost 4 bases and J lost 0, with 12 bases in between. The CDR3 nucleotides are TGCAGCGTTGCCGGACCCAACATGAACACTGAAGCTTTCTTT. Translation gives CSVAGPNMNTEAFF.

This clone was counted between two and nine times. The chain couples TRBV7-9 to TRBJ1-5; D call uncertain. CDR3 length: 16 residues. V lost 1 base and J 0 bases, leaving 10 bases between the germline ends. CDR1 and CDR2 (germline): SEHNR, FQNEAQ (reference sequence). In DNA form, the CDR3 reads TGTGCCAGCAGCTTAGGGGATGGGAGTAGCAATCAGCCCCAGCATTTT. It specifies CASSLGDGSSNQPQHF.

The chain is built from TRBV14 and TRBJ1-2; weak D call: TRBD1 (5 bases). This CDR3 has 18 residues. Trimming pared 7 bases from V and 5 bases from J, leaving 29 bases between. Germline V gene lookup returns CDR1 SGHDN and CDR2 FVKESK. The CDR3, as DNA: TGTGCCAGCACATTCCCGGGGCAGGGAGGTTATGGAGGGTATGGCTACACCTTC. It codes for CASTFPGQGGYGGYGYTF.

The CDR3 coding sequence is TGCGCCAGCAGCCCGGGGTACTCTGGAAACACCATATATTTT. The encoded protein is CASSPGYSGNTIYF. The rearrangement joins TRBV5-1 to TRBJ1-3; D remains unclear. Germline V CDR1 and CDR2: SGHRS, YFSETQ. Trimming shortened V by 4 bases and J by 0 bases, and 8 bases separated the two germline ends. This CDR3 has 14 amino acids.

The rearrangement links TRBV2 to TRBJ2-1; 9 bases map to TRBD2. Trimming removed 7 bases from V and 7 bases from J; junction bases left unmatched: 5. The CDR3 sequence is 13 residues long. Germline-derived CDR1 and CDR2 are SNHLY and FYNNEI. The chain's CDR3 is CASTGLARNEQFF. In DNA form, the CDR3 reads TGTGCCAGCACCGGACTAGCGCGAAATGAGCAGTTCTTC.

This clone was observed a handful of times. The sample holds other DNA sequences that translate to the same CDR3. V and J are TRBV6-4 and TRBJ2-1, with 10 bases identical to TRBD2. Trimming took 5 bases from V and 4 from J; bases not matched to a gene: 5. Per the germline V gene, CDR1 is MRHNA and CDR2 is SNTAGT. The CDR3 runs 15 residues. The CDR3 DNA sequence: TGTGCCAGCAGTTCCGGGACTAGCGATTACAATGAGCAGTTCTTC. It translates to CASSSGTSDYNEQFF.

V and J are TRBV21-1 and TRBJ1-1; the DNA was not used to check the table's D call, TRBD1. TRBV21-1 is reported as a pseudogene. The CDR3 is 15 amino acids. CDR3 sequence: CASSNEGTLNTEAFF. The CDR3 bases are TGTGCCAGCAGCAACGAAGGGACATTGAACACTGAAGCTTTCTTT.

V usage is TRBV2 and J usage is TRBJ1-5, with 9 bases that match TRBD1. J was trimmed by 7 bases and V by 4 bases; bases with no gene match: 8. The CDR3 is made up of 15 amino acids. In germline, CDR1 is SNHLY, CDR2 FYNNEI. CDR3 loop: CASSGRDRVAQPQHF. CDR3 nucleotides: TGTGCCAGCAGTGGCCGGGACAGGGTAGCGCAGCCCCAGCATTTT.

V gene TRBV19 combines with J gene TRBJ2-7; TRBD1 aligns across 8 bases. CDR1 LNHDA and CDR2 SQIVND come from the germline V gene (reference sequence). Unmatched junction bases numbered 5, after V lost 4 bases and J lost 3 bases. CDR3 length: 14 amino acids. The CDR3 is CASSTQGADYEQYF. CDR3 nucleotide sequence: TGTGCCAGTAGTACGCAGGGGGCTGACTACGAGCAGTACTTC.